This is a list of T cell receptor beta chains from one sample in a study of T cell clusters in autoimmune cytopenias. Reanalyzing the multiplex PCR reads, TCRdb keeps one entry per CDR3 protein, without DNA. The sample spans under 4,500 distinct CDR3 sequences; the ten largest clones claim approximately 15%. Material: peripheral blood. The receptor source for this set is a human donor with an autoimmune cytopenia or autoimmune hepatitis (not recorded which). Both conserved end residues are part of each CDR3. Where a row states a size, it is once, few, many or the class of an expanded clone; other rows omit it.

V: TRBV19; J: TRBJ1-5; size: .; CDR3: CASSMRVDQPQHF
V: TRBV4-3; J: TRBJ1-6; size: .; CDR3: CASSGPGDSPLHF
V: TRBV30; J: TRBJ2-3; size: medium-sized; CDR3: CAWSRPDTQYF
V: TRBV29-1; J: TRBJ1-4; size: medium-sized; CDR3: CSVGQGTEKLFF
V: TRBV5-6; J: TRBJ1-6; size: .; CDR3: CASKGQGTWALHF
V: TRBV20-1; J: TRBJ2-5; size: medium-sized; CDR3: CSANLGTSVQETQYF
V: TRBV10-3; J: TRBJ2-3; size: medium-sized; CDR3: CAISEGGGATDTQYF
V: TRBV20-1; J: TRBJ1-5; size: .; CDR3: CSATSGQGKGYSNQPQHF
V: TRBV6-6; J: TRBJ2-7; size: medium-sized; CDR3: CASSWYRESYEQYF
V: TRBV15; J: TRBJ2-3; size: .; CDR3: CATSRNRQGSTDTQYF
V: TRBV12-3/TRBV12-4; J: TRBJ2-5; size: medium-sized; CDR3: CASSQGLVETQYF
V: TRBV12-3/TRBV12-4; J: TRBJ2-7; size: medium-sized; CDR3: CASSPRLRSYEQYF
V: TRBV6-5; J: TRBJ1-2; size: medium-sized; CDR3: CASSLTQGAGGYTF
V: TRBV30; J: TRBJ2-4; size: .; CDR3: CAWSETIAKNIQYF
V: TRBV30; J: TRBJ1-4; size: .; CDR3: CAWSAGTGLFF
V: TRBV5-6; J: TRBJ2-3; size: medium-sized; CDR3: CASSRDHTDTQYF
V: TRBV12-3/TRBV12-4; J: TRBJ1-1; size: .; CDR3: CASSSYNWAFF
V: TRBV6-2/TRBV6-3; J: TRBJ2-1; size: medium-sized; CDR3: CASSYLLAGVGEQFF
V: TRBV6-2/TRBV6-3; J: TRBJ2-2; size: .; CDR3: CASSAETPGELFF
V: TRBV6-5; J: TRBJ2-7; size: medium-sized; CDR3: CASSTVSSYEQYF
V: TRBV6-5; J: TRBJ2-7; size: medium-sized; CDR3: CASSEPGQGVYEQYF
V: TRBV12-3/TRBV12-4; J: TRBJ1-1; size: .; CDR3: CASSADVGMNTEAFF
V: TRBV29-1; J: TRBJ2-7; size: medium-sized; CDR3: CSDRTLKGEQYF
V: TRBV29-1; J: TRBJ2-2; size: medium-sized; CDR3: CSVERGTGYTGELFF
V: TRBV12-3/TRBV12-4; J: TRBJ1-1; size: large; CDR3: CASRSLQGARTEAFF
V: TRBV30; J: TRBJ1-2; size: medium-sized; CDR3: CAWRDEGRFYGYTF
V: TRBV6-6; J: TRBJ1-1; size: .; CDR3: CASSLWDRAGKVNTKAFF
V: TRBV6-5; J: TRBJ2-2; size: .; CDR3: CASTTTQLNTGELFF
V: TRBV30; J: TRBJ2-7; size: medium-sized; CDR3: CAWSVPAGENYEQYF
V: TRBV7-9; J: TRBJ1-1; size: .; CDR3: CASSSSPGGPTNTEAFF
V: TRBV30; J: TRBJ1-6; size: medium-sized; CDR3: CAWSVISYNSPLHF
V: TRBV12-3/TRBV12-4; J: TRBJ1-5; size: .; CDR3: CASSLTQGRGQPQHF
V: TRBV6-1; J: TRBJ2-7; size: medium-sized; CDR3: CAVDDTGTVSYEQYF
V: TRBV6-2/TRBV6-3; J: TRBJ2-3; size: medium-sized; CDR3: CASSSYGALAATDTQYF
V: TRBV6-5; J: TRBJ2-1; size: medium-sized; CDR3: CASSPGYNEQFF
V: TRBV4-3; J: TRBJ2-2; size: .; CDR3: CASSLPGPWTGELFF
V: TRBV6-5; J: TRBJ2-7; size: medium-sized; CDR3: CAGLVSGDLYEQYF
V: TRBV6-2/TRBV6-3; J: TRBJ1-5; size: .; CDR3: CASSYSHQPQHF
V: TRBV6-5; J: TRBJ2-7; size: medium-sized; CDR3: CASSTPGQGPYEQYF
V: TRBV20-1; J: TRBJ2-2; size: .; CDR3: CSAPPLGTGELFF
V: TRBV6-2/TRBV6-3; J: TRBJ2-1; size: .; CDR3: CASSYGSRVEQFF
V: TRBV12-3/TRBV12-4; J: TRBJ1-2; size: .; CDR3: CASSPYRVRYGYTF
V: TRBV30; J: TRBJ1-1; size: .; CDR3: CASGGGASLNTEAFF